This record concerns one TCR beta chain sequence. Antigen: not known. The record originates from a study of cytomegalovirus exposure and HLA in healthy donors. About the study: The 130 or so validation repertoires, a later analysis reported, used the same platform as the 666 first-cohort repertoires.

Study-level results: Rarity characterized most TCR sequences, yet some public TCRs appeared in many donors. Researchers reported that a few CMV-associated chains were confirmed in vitro as CMV antigen-specific.

CDR3 size: 16 residues. V gave up 0 bases and J gave up 6 bases, with 16 bases separating them. Germline V gene sequence: CDR1 SGDLS, CDR2 YYNGEE. The donors were in the roughly 130-subject validation cohort, distinct from the roughly 600-subject first cohort. The table came from immunoSEQ multiplex PCR; TCRdb's copy has only in-frame clones and leaves some out. Of 150,000 to 200,000 clones in the sample, 96% were seen once. The rearrangement joins TRBV9 to TRBJ2-1; D uncertain. The receptor was isolated from a woman aged 18-29 years in good health and CMV-seronegative. Sequencing was performed on PBMCs. The CDR3 protein is CASSVEATLRGNEQFF. The CDR3 region has the DNA TGTGCCAGCAGCGTAGAGGCGACCCTTCGCGGCAATGAGCAGTTCTTC.